Below are 23 T cell receptor beta chains sequenced from a single sample in a study of T cell responses to AZD1222 COVID-19 vaccine. Clones were sequenced by immunoSEQ multiplex PCR, and TCRdb holds only the in-frame ones, with some missing. The sample holds under 200,000 clones, more than 75% seen once. This material consisted of peripheral blood, taken 28 days after the second AZD1222 dose. These receptor sequences come from an adult who received the AZD1222 COVID-19 vaccine.

The CDR3 DNA follows: TGTGCCAGCAGTTTGACTGGGGCCAACGTCCTGACTTTC. It encodes CASSLTGANVLTF. This chain joins TRBV27 and TRBJ2-6; D is unclear. Trimming stripped 3 bases from V and 2 bases from J, with 2 bases between. CDR1 and CDR2 (germline): MNHEY, SMNVEV (reference sequence). This CDR3 contains 13 residues.

The count of this clone is one. The CDR3 DNA reads as TGTGCCAGCAGCCATGGGACCCGACCTATGGCGGGCTACACCTTC. Encoded protein: CASSHGTRPMAGYTF. The chain uses TRBV28 and TRBJ1-2; D is possibly TRBD1 (5 bases). The CDR3 length is 15 residues. In germline, CDR1 is MDHEN, CDR2 SYDVKM. V was shortened by 6 bases and J by 8 bases, with 22 bases between the two germline ends.

Concerning this clone: At the DNA level, this CDR3 is encoded by other sequences in the same sample as well. The rearrangement uses TRBV7-3 and TRBJ2-1; D gene ambiguous. V shed 0 bases and J shed 8 bases, with 5 bases lying between them. Germline CDR1 SGHTA, CDR2 FQGTGA. The CDR3 sequence is 12 residues long. This CDR3 is CASSLTSHEQFF. In nucleotides, the CDR3 is TGTGCCAGCAGCTTAACTTCACATGAGCAGTTCTTC.

The rearrangement links TRBV4-1 to TRBJ2-2; 11 positions match TRBD1. CDR1 MGHRA and CDR2 YSYEKL come from the germline V gene. J gave up 9 bases and V 2 bases, and 5 bases lay outside the gene matches. This CDR3 has 15 amino acids. The CDR3 bases are TGCGCCAGCAGCCAAACGGGACAGGGGGGCCGGGAGCTGTTTTTT. It specifies CASSQTGQGGRELFF.

The chain carries TRBV7-9 and TRBJ1-1; D perhaps matches TRBD1 (5 bases). Germline V CDR1 and CDR2: SEHNR, FQNEAQ (reference sequence). This CDR3 spans 12 amino acids. V lost 1 base and J lost 8, with 8 bases in between. CDR3 nucleotide sequence: TGTGCCAGCAGCTTAGGTGACAGAGAAGCTTTCTTT. It translates to CASSLGDREAFF. Filled out from reference TRBV7-9 and TRBJ1-1, the complete variable domain reads DTGVSQNPRHKITKRGQNVTFRCDPISEHNRLYWYRQTLGQGPEFLTYFQNEAQLEKSRLLSDRFSAERPKGSFSTLEIQRTEQGDSAMYLCASSLGDREAFFGQGTRLTVV.

The rearrangement joins TRBV30 to TRBJ2-1; either TRBD1 or TRBD2 may fit D (6 bases each). V shed 5 bases and J shed 6 bases, with 11 bases lying between them. This CDR3 has 12 residues. Per germline, CDR1 GTSNPN and CDR2 SVGIG (reference sequence). The CDR3 is CAWLGGFNEQFF. The CDR3 DNA follows: TGTGCCTGGTTGGGGGGCTTCAATGAGCAGTTCTTC.

This clone was counted a single time. The chain recombines TRBV28 with TRBJ2-7; no clear D gene. The CDR3 totals 13 residues. The ends were cut back, 3 bases at V and 3 bases at J, with 9 bases in the middle. Germline lookup yields CDR1 MDHEN and CDR2 SYDVKM. The CDR3 bases are TGTGCCAGCAGTTTTGGACGAGTCTACGAGCAGTACTTC. Protein: CASSFGRVYEQYF.

The chain recombines TRBV2 with TRBJ2-7; D is possibly TRBD2 (5 bases). Trimming took off 3 bases at V and 6 bases at J, with 12 bases between the two ends. Germline-derived CDR1 and CDR2 are SNHLY and FYNNEI. This CDR3 is 13 amino acids long. The CDR3 nucleotides are TGTGCCAGCAGTGAGGATAGCGTCTCCGAGCAGTACTTC. Translation gives CASSEDSVSEQYF.

This sequence joins TRBV9 and TRBJ1-1; maybe TRBD1 (5 bases). This CDR3 is 15 amino acids long. The germline gives CDR1 SGDLS, CDR2 YYNGEE. The V end lost 0 bases, the J end lost 3 bases, and 12 bases lay between the germline ends. Here the CDR3 DNA reads TGTGCCAGCAGCGTAGCGGGGGAATGGGACACTGAAGCTTTCTTT. Protein: CASSVAGEWDTEAFF.

The chain combines TRBV6-2 or TRBV6-3 with TRBJ1-4; D call uncertain. Per germline, CDR1 MNHEY and CDR2 SVGEGT. The CDR3 loop spans 15 amino acids. Trimming left V 5 bases short and J 8 bases short, with 18 bases between. The CDR3 DNA follows: TGTGCCAGCAGTCCAACACAGCGCCTAATGGAAAAACTGTTTTTT. This sequence encodes CASSPTQRLMEKLFF.

The rearrangement joins TRBV2 to TRBJ2-7; 8 bases are a match to TRBD1. V lost 9 bases and J lost 3; bases outside the gene matches: 10. In germline, CDR1 is SNHLY, CDR2 FYNNEI. The CDR3 covers 14 residues. The CDR3 DNA sequence: TGTGCCAGTGGAGCGAGTGGGACAGGCTACGAGCAGTACTTC. It is translated as CASGASGTGYEQYF. Together with reference TRBV2 and TRBJ2-7, the CDR3 gives the full variable domain: EPEVTQTPSHQVTQMGQEVILRCVPISNHLYFYWYRQILGQKVEFLVSFYNNEISEKSEIFDDQFSVERPDGSNFTLKIRSTKLEDSAMYFCASGASGTGYEQYFGPGTRLTVT.

The V and J genes are TRBV19 and TRBJ2-3, with 7 positions matching TRBD1. The V and J ends lost 5 bases and 2 bases, in that order; junction bases with no gene match: 7. The CDR3 is 15 residues long. CDR1 LNHDA and CDR2 SQIVND come from the germline V gene (reference sequence). The CDR3 region is CASSVQTGTTDTQYF. The CDR3 DNA reads TGTGCCAGTAGTGTACAGACAGGGACCACAGATACGCAGTATTTT.

The CDR3 protein is CASRLGYTEQYF. The CDR3 coding sequence is TGTGCCAGCAGATTGGGGTACACCGAGCAGTACTTC. V usage is TRBV28 and J usage is TRBJ2-7, with D unresolved. CDR3 length: 12 amino acids. Germline V CDR1 and CDR2: MDHEN, SYDVKM. Trimming cost V 6 bases and J 6 bases, with 12 bases left between them.

V gene TRBV3-1 (or the pseudogene TRBV3-2) combines with J gene TRBJ2-1, with D uncertain. With 4 bases removed from V and 6 bases from J, the gap between germline ends came to 19 bases. The CDR3 has 16 amino acids. Germline V CDR1 and CDR2: LGHDT, YNNKEL (reference sequence). Written as DNA, the CDR3 is TGTGCCAGCAGCCCCCCACGGACCCCGTGTAGCAATGAGCAGTTCTTC. It codes for CASSPPRTPCSNEQFF.

The chain is built from TRBV28 and TRBJ2-7; perhaps TRBD2 as D (6 bases). The length of the CDR3 is 14 residues. The germline V and J ends were trimmed by 6 bases and 3 bases, with 15 bases remaining between them. Looked up from germline, CDR1 is MDHEN and CDR2 is SYDVKM. This CDR3 reads CASSPGTFGYEQYF. The CDR3 DNA is TGTGCCAGCAGCCCCGGGACTTTCGGCTACGAGCAGTACTTC.

The V and J genes are TRBV7-2 and TRBJ2-7; 11 bases are shared with TRBD2. This CDR3 contains 15 residues. CDR1 and CDR2 (germline): SGHTA, FQGNSA. Trimming cost V 5 bases and J 1 base; bases outside gene matches: 4. CDR3 DNA sequence: TGTGCCAGCAGCCCTCGACTAGCGGGGTCCTACGAGCAGTACTTC. It is translated as CASSPRLAGSYEQYF.

This chain joins TRBV11-3 and TRBJ2-7; D gene unclear. The V gene's germline CDR1 is SGHNT and CDR2 YENEEA. The CDR3 has 14 amino acids. The ends were cut back, 5 bases at V and 0 bases at J, with 11 bases in the middle. The CDR3 sequence: CASSHSDGSYEQYF. CDR3 in DNA: TGTGCCAGCAGCCATTCGGACGGCTCCTACGAGCAGTACTTC.

V is TRBV5-1 and J is TRBJ2-3; 11 bases are a match to TRBD2. The V gene's germline CDR1 is SGHRS and CDR2 YFSETQ. This CDR3 contains 17 residues. J lost 0 bases, V lost 4 bases, and 7 bases had no gene match. This CDR3 reads CASSDGLAGSSTDTQYF. For the CDR3, the DNA is TGCGCCAGCAGCGACGGACTAGCGGGTTCTAGCACAGATACGCAGTATTTT.

This rearrangement joins TRBV7-9 to TRBJ2-5; D is unclear. Deletions cut 0 bases from V and 5 bases from J, with 10 bases between. Germline V gene lookup returns CDR1 SEHNR and CDR2 FQNEAQ (reference sequence). The CDR3 totals 14 residues. The CDR3 DNA follows: TGTGCCAGCAGCTTAGCGGGCGGACGTGAGACCCAGTACTTC. This sequence encodes CASSLAGGRETQYF.

The J gene is TRBJ2-7, the V gene TRBV2; D is uncertain. This CDR3 is 12 amino acids long. Between the trimmed V and J ends, which lost 1 base and 9 bases, there was a span of 10 bases. From germline, CDR1 is SNHLY and CDR2 FYNNEI. CDR3 residues: CASSEVIPLQYF. The CDR3 nucleotides read TGTGCCAGCAGTGAAGTAATTCCGTTGCAGTACTTC. Full variable domain (outside the CDR3, taken from reference TRBV2 and TRBJ2-7): EPEVTQTPSHQVTQMGQEVILRCVPISNHLYFYWYRQILGQKVEFLVSFYNNEISEKSEIFDDQFSVERPDGSNFTLKIRSTKLEDSAMYFCASSEVIPLQYFGPGTRLTVT.

This chain connects TRBV27 to TRBJ2-1; D unclear. Germline V gene sequence: CDR1 MNHEY, CDR2 SMNVEV (reference sequence). The V end lost 6 bases, the J end lost 0 bases, and 12 bases lay between the germline ends. CDR3 size: 15 residues. DNA for the CDR3: TGTGCCAGCAGCCGTTCTTGGAGCTCCTACAATGAGCAGTTCTTC. It codes for CASSRSWSSYNEQFF.

This chain uses TRBV13 with TRBJ2-1; D remains ambiguous. This CDR3 has 13 amino acids. Deletions cut 3 bases from V and 6 bases from J, with 9 bases between. Germline values: CDR1 PRHDT, CDR2 FYEKMQ (reference sequence). The CDR3 is CASSLGSANEQFF. CDR3 bases: TGTGCCAGCAGCTTGGGATCGGCCAATGAGCAGTTCTTC.

The chain is built from TRBV11-1 and TRBJ2-7; TRBD1 agrees at 8 bases. The germline gives CDR1 SGHAT, CDR2 FQDESV (reference sequence). The CDR3 runs to 15 residues. After removal of 3 bases from V and 6 bases from J, the junction contained 10 bases not matched to a gene. The CDR3 here is CASSFRQGPPGEQYF. The CDR3 coding sequence is TGTGCCAGCAGCTTCCGACAGGGGCCTCCGGGCGAGCAGTACTTC.